The sequence of this T cell receptor beta chain was determined in a study of T cells in Graves' hyperthyroidism and ophthalmopathy. Notes on this clonotype: The antigen is not known.

Amplified TCR beta CDR3 regions came from RNA transcripts. HTBI primers were the set used in a first-round RT-PCR of the TCR CDR3. Using its own MiXCR run on the multiplex PCR reads, TCRdb lists one record per CDR3 protein. In the table there are fewer than 650,000 distinct CDR3 sequences, approximately 49% of which are singletons. Study results and caveats: Blood also showed most of the thyroid clonotypes that were expanded above 0.001.

Trimming cost V 3 bases and J 0 bases, with 11 bases left between them. Germline lookup yields CDR1 SGHAT and CDR2 FQNNGV. The CDR3 has 15 residues. Uncontrolled infection, other autoimmune disease, pregnancy or lactation disqualified patients from enrolment. The chain joins TRBV11-2 to TRBJ2-5, with a weak D call TRBD1 (6 bases). Source material: peripheral blood or thyroid tissue (not recorded which). This TCR was sampled from an adult woman with Graves' disease, either hyperthyroidism or ophthalmopathy (not recorded which). In nucleotides, the CDR3 is TGTGCCAGCAGCTTCATGACAGGCTACCAAGAGACCCAGTACTTC. Translation: CASSFMTGYQETQYF.